A single sample is the source of the 13 T cell receptor beta chains below, sequenced in a study of patients and donors after allogeneic stem cell transplantation. In TCRdb, the RT-PCR reads were re-called with MiXCR into one record per CDR3 protein. Among roughly 940,000 distinct CDR3 sequences, more than 15% were seen once, and the ten largest hold under 6.5%. Sequencing input: blood, either unsorted or a sorted T cell fraction (not recorded which). The receptors stem from a human donor who was either an allogeneic HSCT recipient or a stem cell or donor lymphocyte infusion donor (not recorded which). It is not recorded whose cells these are; they may come from a transplant donor.

V and J are TRBV4-2 and TRBJ1-3; 7 bases are shared with TRBD1. The junction had 10 bases not matched to a gene; V was cut back by 4 bases and J by 1 base. This CDR3 comprises 17 residues. The V gene's germline CDR1 is LGHNA and CDR2 YNFKEQ. The CDR3 bases are TGTGCCAGCAGCCGCTCCGGGACAGACATATCTGGAAACACCATATATTTT. Protein: CASSRSGTDISGNTIYF.

This clonotype was picked up many times. The rearrangement joins TRBV6-5 to TRBJ2-2, with unresolved D. This CDR3 has 14 amino acids. Between the trimmed V and J ends, which lost 2 bases and 4 bases, there was a span of 8 bases. Per germline, CDR1 MNHEY and CDR2 SVGAGI. CDR3 DNA sequence: TGTGCCAGCAGTTACGAACAGTCCACCGGGGAGCTGTTTTTT. This sequence encodes CASSYEQSTGELFF.

V is TRBV10-3 and J is TRBJ2-7, with D perhaps TRBD1 (5 bases). The germline V gene has CDR1 ENHRY and CDR2 SYGVKD. The CDR3 runs 13 residues. The V gene lost 4 bases and the J gene lost 3 bases, with 10 bases spanning the gap. The CDR3 sequence is CAISGADNYEQYF. DNA of the CDR3: TGTGCCATCAGTGGGGCGGACAACTACGAGCAGTACTTC.

This clonotype was recorded a few times. CDR3: CASSLTRYGNTIYF. The CDR3 nucleotides read TGTGCCAGCAGTTTAACTAGATACGGAAACACCATATATTTT. V usage is TRBV12-3 or TRBV12-4 and J usage is TRBJ1-3; D is undetermined. This CDR3 is 14 amino acids long. V was pared by 2 bases and J by 4 bases, with 9 bases between.

A few counts support this clonotype. V is TRBV7-3 and J is TRBJ2-1; weak D call: TRBD2 (6 bases). This CDR3 comprises 15 residues. The germline gives CDR1 SGHTA, CDR2 FQGTGA. The V and J ends lost 4 bases and 2 bases respectively, with 12 bases between them. Here the CDR3 DNA reads TGTGCCAGCAGCTCCTCTACTAGCACCTACAATGAGCAGTTCTTC. The encoded protein is CASSSSTSTYNEQFF.

The chain is built from TRBV6-1 and TRBJ2-3; 12 bases are shared with TRBD2. The germline CDR1 and CDR2 sequences are MNHNS and SASEGT. The CDR3 loop spans 18 amino acids. The ends lost 5 bases at V and 2 bases at J; junction bases unmatched: 11. The CDR3 protein is CASSRKLAGGSPTDTQYF. The CDR3 bases are TGTGCCAGCAGTCGCAAACTAGCGGGAGGTTCCCCCACAGATACGCAGTATTTT.

V and J are TRBV25-1 and TRBJ1-1; D is ambiguous. V was trimmed by 1 base and J by 0 bases, leaving 12 bases between them. Germline-derived CDR1 and CDR2 are MGHDK and SYGVNS. The CDR3 contains 16 residues. The DNA of the CDR3 is TGTGCCAGCAGTGAATCTCGGGTGACCATGAACACTGAAGCTTTCTTT. Amino acids: CASSESRVTMNTEAFF.

This chain connects TRBV7-2 to TRBJ1-5, with 9 bases that match TRBD1. CDR1 is SGHTA and CDR2 is FQGNSA in the germline V gene. There are 14 residues in the CDR3. The trim removed 5 bases at V and 5 bases at J, leaving 4 bases unmatched. The CDR3 protein is CASSRDREDQPQHF. In DNA, the CDR3 is TGTGCCAGCAGCCGGGACAGGGAGGATCAGCCCCAGCATTTT.

The V call is TRBV9, the J call TRBJ1-1, with 11 bases fitting TRBD1. This CDR3 has 18 residues. V lost 2 bases and J lost 3; bases outside the gene matches: 12. CDR1 is SGDLS, CDR2 YYNGEE, per germline. The CDR3: CASSVGGQGVTGDTEAFF. CDR3 bases: TGTGCCAGCAGCGTGGGGGGACAGGGGGTCACCGGCGACACTGAAGCTTTCTTT.

V usage is TRBV12-3 or TRBV12-4 and J usage is TRBJ1-5; D possibly corresponds to TRBD1 (6 bases). V was shortened by 6 bases and J by 0 bases, with 9 bases between the two germline ends. The CDR3 extends over 14 amino acids. As DNA, the CDR3 is TGTGCCAGCAGAGGGGGAAATAGCAATCAGCCCCAGCATTTT. Encoded protein: CASRGGNSNQPQHF.

This chain joins TRBV20-1 and TRBJ2-7; weak D call: TRBD2 (7 bases). The germline CDR1 and CDR2 sequences are DFQATT and SNEGSKA (reference sequence). This CDR3 has 15 residues. Trimming stripped 3 bases from V and 6 bases from J, with 21 bases between. For the CDR3, the DNA is TGCAGTGCTAGTTTAATGCGGGGGCGGTATTTCGAGCAGTACTTC. Translating it yields CSASLMRGRYFEQYF.

The genes are TRBV27 and TRBJ2-5; TRBD1 is a possible D gene (6 bases). The CDR3 runs 16 residues. Germline-derived CDR1 and CDR2 are MNHEY and SMNVEV (reference sequence). The V end lost 3 bases, the J end lost 1 base, and 15 bases lay between the germline ends. Here the CDR3 DNA reads TGTGCCAGCAGTTTTTCTTGGGACAACTCCCAAGAGACCCAGTACTTC. Translation gives CASSFSWDNSQETQYF.

This clonotype occurred a few times. This rearrangement joins TRBV27 to TRBJ2-7, with D perhaps TRBD1 (6 bases). V was shortened by 7 bases and J by 3 bases, with 19 bases between the two germline ends. There are 15 residues in the CDR3. In germline, CDR1 is MNHEY, CDR2 SMNVEV (reference sequence). In DNA form, the CDR3 reads TGTGCCAGCATTGCACCGGGGACAAGTATCTACGAGCAGTACTTC. This codes for CASIAPGTSIYEQYF.